This is a list of T cell receptor beta chains from one sample in a study of early T cells in non-severe SARS-CoV-2 infection. TCRdb used MiXCR to reprocess the 5' RACE reads, holding one entry per CDR3 protein. This repertoire shows over 45,000 distinct CDR3 sequences, under 8% found once; its top ten account for 4.5% to 6%. The specimen was whole blood, collected at baseline. Every receptor here comes from an adult who was a healthcare worker with PCR-confirmed SARS-CoV-2 infection or an uninfected control (not recorded which). Each CDR3 is given with its conserved first and last residue. Each record gives: J gene, clone size, V gene, CDR3 length, CDR3 protein. Where a row states a size, it is once, few, many or the class of an expanded clone; other rows omit it.

j_call: TRBJ2-7
clone_size: few
v_call: TRBV27
cdr3_length: 14
cdr3_aa: CASSSDRDRYEQYF

j_call: TRBJ2-7
clone_size: few
v_call: TRBV28
cdr3_length: 15
cdr3_aa: CASKEVVGVAYEQYF

j_call: TRBJ2-6
clone_size: many
v_call: TRBV6-2/TRBV6-3
cdr3_length: 19
cdr3_aa: CASRKPQGRGPSGANVLTF

j_call: TRBJ2-7
clone_size: NA
v_call: TRBV5-6
cdr3_length: 16
cdr3_aa: CAAVTPGQGVSYEQYF

j_call: TRBJ1-5
clone_size: many
v_call: TRBV5-4
cdr3_length: 16
cdr3_aa: CASSIWTGRSTQPQHF

j_call: TRBJ1-2
clone_size: many
v_call: TRBV20-1
cdr3_length: 14
cdr3_aa: CSASPGQVSYGYTF

j_call: TRBJ1-1
clone_size: many
v_call: TRBV7-6
cdr3_length: 12
cdr3_aa: CASSTSRDKAFF

j_call: TRBJ2-5
clone_size: many
v_call: TRBV28
cdr3_length: 13
cdr3_aa: CASSFTGGETQYF

j_call: TRBJ2-1
clone_size: NA
v_call: TRBV30
cdr3_length: 14
cdr3_aa: CAWTDRFSYNEQFF

j_call: TRBJ2-1
clone_size: NA
v_call: TRBV13
cdr3_length: 15
cdr3_aa: CASSLGRVGGPAEFF

j_call: TRBJ1-5
clone_size: few
v_call: TRBV28
cdr3_length: 15
cdr3_aa: CASSLADRVRQPQHF

j_call: TRBJ2-2
clone_size: NA
v_call: TRBV5-1
cdr3_length: 15
cdr3_aa: CASSLDGPPAGELFF

j_call: TRBJ1-2
clone_size: few
v_call: TRBV20-1
cdr3_length: 13
cdr3_aa: CSASSPVIYGYTF

j_call: TRBJ2-4
clone_size: few
v_call: TRBV4-3
cdr3_length: 20
cdr3_aa: CASSQDLRRRQGKAKNIQYF